The present T cell receptor beta chain was sequenced within a study of T cell clonotyping in hematopoietic cell transplantation (dated by TCRdb to 2020 to 2022). Describing the broader study: Pretransplant recipient samples were obtained after cytoreduction. A total of about 140 blood samples were gathered in the study from 35 consecutive transplant recipients along with their related donors. Recruitment of patients ran from 2015 to early 2017, and follow-up continued until late 2020 or until death.

In regard to this clone: Which antigen it targets is not known. Base qualities are missing; no much larger clone stands one base away.

What the time point label conveys for this sample: recipient sample about 28 days before transplant, after cytoreduction. Recipient blood was collected about 28 days before transplant and at days 30, 100 and 180 after transplant. Using Nuclei Lysis Solution, genomic DNA was extracted from unfractionated peripheral blood mononuclear cells that were either fresh or cryopreserved. The immunoSEQ assay, a bias-controlled multiplex PCR using V- and J-specific primers, was used to amplify TCR beta CDR3 regions from genomic DNA. In a second PCR step, the CDR3 amplicons were tagged with a proprietary barcode plus Illumina adapter sequences. CDR3 libraries were sequenced on an Illumina MiSeq instrument. The authors processed their data as follows. immunoSEQ Analyzer 3.0 was used for export and quality control, with R Bioconductor and Immunarch used for downstream analyses. Only productive rearrangements within the normalized downsampled data set were used in the calculation of repertoire metrics. In the normalized cohort, clonotypes with more than 5 templates were defined as pathologically expanded. Repertoire diversity was measured with the Inverse Simpson Index. The non-normalized data set was used for CMV-specificity analyses so that all clonotypes could be captured. This immuneACCESS table, as held by TCRdb, lists in-frame sequences with V and J called but not all clones. Of the missing ones, under half trace to an unresolved V gene in checked studies; the others have no known cause. That table gives V, J and clone size, and the DNA gave D and trimming. This sample is represented by some 40,000 clones; roughly 85% of them were singletons. Approximately 2.9% of the sample goes to the ten largest clones.

What the authors observed across the whole study: Just a small fraction of recipient repertoires overlapped with donor repertoires, and more than 95% appeared de novo at the given depth. Inverse Simpson Index values from donors and from recipients before transplant predicted broader TCR repertoire diversity after transplant. A decrease in recipient TCR diversity was observed after transplant, and a progressive increase in pathologically expanded clonotypes was seen from day 30 to day 180. The sample size was limited, and CD4 and CD8 repertoire contributions could not be separated because cells were not sorted.

The sample here was peripheral blood mononuclear cells, taken before stem cell transplant. The clonotype was recovered from a man in his 60s with acute myeloid leukemia. Some clones in this sample may be carry-over from other donors' samples.

CDR3 sequence: CASKGEEQYF. Read as DNA, the sequence is TGTGCCAGCAAGGGAGAGGAGCAGTACTTC. Here the chain combines TRBV28 and TRBJ2-7; TRBD2 is a weak D gene call, 5 bases matching. Including the terminal cysteine and phenylalanine, the CDR3 comprises 10 residues. Of all the DNA, just the CDR3 is kept, 30 bases in frame from base 1. CDR1 and CDR2, looked up from the germline V gene, are MDHEN and SYDVKM. V loses 7 bases of germline sequence and J loses 7 bases, and the interval between the two ends is 8 bases.